This TCR beta chain is from a study of PD-L1 blockade in urothelial cancer. Study conclusions and caveats: Greater 3-week expansion of tumor-associated blood clones was recorded for durable-benefit patients.

Sequenced by immunoSEQ multiplex PCR; TCRdb stores in-frame clones only, minus some. Of over 70,000 clones detected, 83% appear once; the ten largest clones hold around 8%. Concerning this clone itself: The antigen is unknown.

As for time point: peripheral blood 6 weeks after treatment start. This CDR3 is built from 12 residues. In germline, CDR1 is LNHDA, CDR2 SQIVND (reference sequence). Trimming stripped 6 bases from V and 2 bases from J, with 7 bases between. This rearrangement joins TRBV19 to TRBJ1-2; the D gene is possibly TRBD1 (6 bases). The clonotype originates from a man aged 70 or older with urothelial cancer. Sequences were derived from PBMCs, sampled around atezolizumab (anti-PD-L1) treatment. The CDR3 region is CASRGQNYGYTF. DNA of the CDR3: TGTGCCAGTAGAGGACAGAACTATGGCTACACCTTC.